The 31 T cell receptor beta chains presented below share a single source sample, sequenced in a study of cytomegalovirus exposure and HLA in healthy donors. Both 60 Vbeta primers and 13 Jbeta primers went into the PCR. Measured with immunoSEQ multiplex PCR; TCRdb has only the in-frame clones, and not every one. There are 86,000 or so clones in the sample; roughly 83% occur only once, and about 14% lies in the top ten. The source material was PBMCs. The receptors come from a woman in her 40s in good health and CMV-seropositive.

The genes are TRBV19 and TRBJ2-1; 9 nucleotides agree with TRBD2. CDR1 is LNHDA and CDR2 is SQIVND in the germline V gene (reference sequence). J gave up 7 bases and V 6 bases, and 7 bases lay outside the gene matches. This CDR3 comprises 14 residues. CDR3 bases: TGTGCCAGTAGCCGTCTAGCGGGGATAAATGAGCAGTTCTTC. Amino acid sequence: CASSRLAGINEQFF.

The V call is TRBV5-1, the J call TRBJ2-2; D possibly corresponds to TRBD1 (8 bases). Germline V gives CDR1 SGHRS, CDR2 YFSETQ. The V and J ends lost 2 bases and 5 bases respectively, with 16 bases between them. This CDR3 region has 16 residues. This chain's CDR3 is CASSFGDRGGTGELFF. CDR3 bases: TGCGCCAGCAGCTTCGGCGACAGGGGAGGGACCGGGGAGCTGTTTTTT.

V gene TRBV6-1 combines with J gene TRBJ1-2; 7 bases align to TRBD1. The CDR3 length is 16 residues. Germline CDR1 reads MNHNS; CDR2 reads SASEGT. The trim removed 2 bases at V and 6 bases at J, leaving 12 bases unmatched. The CDR3 is CASSELILGQGDGYTF. CDR3 nucleotides: TGTGCCAGCAGTGAATTAATACTTGGTCAGGGGGATGGCTACACCTTC.

A few counts support this clone. V usage is TRBV5-1 and J usage is TRBJ2-7; 12 bases fit TRBD2. With V trimmed by 0 bases and J by 3 bases, 1 base remained unmatched. CDR1 is SGHRS, CDR2 YFSETQ, per germline. There are 15 residues in the CDR3. This CDR3 reads CASSLGLAGVYEQYF. The CDR3 DNA reads TGCGCCAGCAGCTTGGGACTAGCGGGAGTCTACGAGCAGTACTTC.

The chain combines TRBV10-3 with TRBJ2-1; TRBD1 is a possible D gene (5 bases). The length of the CDR3 is 12 residues. Trimming took 10 bases from V and 8 from J, leaving 15 bases between them. Looked up from germline, CDR1 is ENHRY and CDR2 is SYGVKD. CDR3 nucleotide sequence: TGTGCCACCGGACGAATAGGGGATGAGCAGTTCTTC. Its translation is CATGRIGDEQFF.

The chain links TRBV7-2 to TRBJ2-1; D uncertain. The V end was cut by 1 base, the J end by 6 bases, with 13 bases between. Germline assignment: CDR1 SGHTA and CDR2 FQGNSA. The CDR3 totals 15 residues. CDR3 in amino acids: CASSLDLRSGNEQFF. The CDR3 nucleotides read TGTGCCAGCAGCTTAGACCTGAGGAGTGGCAATGAGCAGTTCTTC.

V and J are TRBV11-2 and TRBJ1-2; D unresolved. V was shortened by 5 bases and J by 7 bases, with 11 bases between the two germline ends. Germline CDR1 reads SGHAT; CDR2 reads FQNNGV. This CDR3 is built from 12 residues. DNA of the CDR3: TGTGCCAGCAGCCAAGAGCAGGCTGGCTACACCTTC. Translated, it gives CASSQEQAGYTF.

The rearrangement joins TRBV28 to TRBJ1-2; D possibly corresponds to TRBD1 (5 bases). Germline lookup yields CDR1 MDHEN and CDR2 SYDVKM. The CDR3 totals 14 residues. V shed 2 bases and J shed 9 bases, with 16 bases lying between them. In DNA, the CDR3 is TGTGCCAGCAGTTTAGCGGGACCGGGCGATCGCTACACCTTC. Translating gives CASSLAGPGDRYTF.

The J gene is TRBJ1-2, the V gene TRBV18; 9 bases agree with TRBD1. J was trimmed by 2 bases and V by 5 bases; bases with no gene match: 3. The CDR3 spans 14 residues. CDR1 and CDR2 from the germline V gene are KGHSH and LQKENI. CDR3 sequence reads: CASSYGQGNYGYTF. The DNA for the CDR3 is TGTGCCAGCTCATACGGACAGGGGAACTATGGCTACACCTTC.

The genes are TRBV28 and TRBJ2-3; 7 positions match TRBD2. V dropped 6 bases and J dropped 2; count of bases not matched to a gene: 11. Germline V gene lookup returns CDR1 MDHEN and CDR2 SYDVKM. This CDR3 comprises 16 residues. The DNA for the CDR3 is TGTGCCAGCAGCCGCTCGGGGGGAACGGCCACAGATACGCAGTATTTT. Translated, it gives CASSRSGGTATDTQYF. The full variable domain, with the rest looked up from reference TRBV28 and TRBJ2-3, is DVKVTQSSRYLVKRTGEKVFLECVQDMDHENMFWYRQDPGLGLRLIYFSYDVKMKEKGDIPEGYSVSREKKERFSLILESASTNQTSMYLCASSRSGGTATDTQYFGPGTRLTVL.

The sample holds a few counts of this clone. The V and J genes are TRBV7-9 and TRBJ1-4; TRBD1 aligns across 9 bases. The ends lost 5 bases at V and 6 bases at J; junction bases unmatched: 4. CDR3 length: 14 residues. Germline CDR1 and CDR2: SEHNR and FQNEAQ (reference sequence). CDR3 DNA: TGTGCCAGCAGCCGACAGGGGGGAGATGAAAAACTGTTTTTT. Its protein is CASSRQGGDEKLFF. Using reference TRBV7-9 and TRBJ1-4 for the parts outside the CDR3, the full variable domain is DTGVSQNPRHKITKRGQNVTFRCDPISEHNRLYWYRQTLGQGPEFLTYFQNEAQLEKSRLLSDRFSAERPKGSFSTLEIQRTEQGDSAMYLCASSRQGGDEKLFFGSGTQLSVL.

V usage is TRBV7-2 and J usage is TRBJ2-2; a possible D gene is TRBD1 (6 bases). V dropped 5 bases and J dropped 6 bases, with 10 bases sitting between them. This CDR3 has 13 residues. Germline CDR1 reads SGHTA; CDR2 reads FQGNSA. CDR3 in amino acids: CASSVTGSGELFF. In nucleotides, the CDR3 is TGTGCCAGCAGCGTAACAGGGTCCGGGGAGCTGTTTTTT.

Note on this clone: The junction does not match germline at one end; this may be a read error. This chain joins TRBV13 and TRBJ1-2; a weak D match, TRBD1 (6 bases). The CDR3 has 11 amino acids. In germline, CDR1 is PRHDT, CDR2 FYEKMQ (reference sequence). CDR3 amino acids: CASSQTTGSVF. The CDR3 DNA reads TGTGCCAGCAGCCAAACGACAGGAAGCGTCTTC.

The chain joins TRBV6-5 to TRBJ2-1; 7 nucleotides agree with TRBD2. V lost 0 bases, J lost 9 bases, and 8 bases stayed unmatched. CDR3 length equals 15 residues. Germline assignment: CDR1 MNHEY and CDR2 SVGAGI. The CDR3 region has the DNA TGTGCCAGCAGTTACTCTAGCGGGTCAGGGTTTGAGCAGTTCTTC. Amino acids: CASSYSSGSGFEQFF.

This clone was detected only a few times. The same CDR3 is also encoded by other DNA sequences in this sample. This chain joins TRBV5-1 and TRBJ2-5; 15 bases align to TRBD2. CDR3 length: 19 amino acids. V shed 0 bases and J 5 bases; nucleotides not matched to a gene: 11. Germline assignment: CDR1 SGHRS and CDR2 YFSETQ. The CDR3 DNA is TGCGCCAGCAGCTTGGAAGGACTAGCGGGAGGGCCTTGGTCGGAGACCCAGTACTTC. Protein sequence: CASSLEGLAGGPWSETQYF.

This clone was observed a few times. This chain connects TRBV27 to TRBJ2-1; 10 bases map to TRBD1. CDR3 size: 23 residues. J lost 5 bases, V lost 5 bases, and 30 bases had no gene match. Germline V gene data show CDR1 as MNHEY and CDR2 as SMNVEV (reference sequence). The CDR3 DNA follows: TGTGCCAGCAGTACGAAGACAGGGGGCGATGTAGAAAGATCGGGGGTCGACAACAATGAGCAGTTCTTC. Its translation is CASSTKTGGDVERSGVDNNEQFF.

The CDR3 reads CAWRQGKSYEQYF. DNA of the CDR3: TGTGCCTGGAGACAGGGGAAGTCCTACGAGCAGTACTTC. The V call is TRBV30, the J call TRBJ2-7; 7 positions agree with TRBD1. The V segment lost 3 bases and the J segment 1 base; nucleotides outside the gene matches: 3. Germline lookup yields CDR1 GTSNPN and CDR2 SVGIG (reference sequence). The CDR3 is made up of 13 amino acids.

V usage is TRBV5-8 and J usage is TRBJ1-2; D is ambiguous. This CDR3 region has 11 residues. Germline V gene lookup returns CDR1 SGHTS and CDR2 YDEGEE. V lost 7 bases and J lost 10, with 14 bases in between. The CDR3 reads CASASGNSYTF. The DNA of the CDR3 is TGTGCCAGCGCCTCCGGGAACTCCTACACCTTC. The full variable domain, its missing parts supplied by reference TRBV5-8 and TRBJ1-2, is EAGVTQSPTHLIKTRGQQATLRCSPISGHTSVYWYQQALGLGLQFLLWYDEGEERNRGNFPPRFSGRQFPNYSSELNVNALELEDSALYLCASASGNSYTFGSGTRLTVV.

This chain joins TRBV19 and TRBJ1-5; D is perhaps TRBD1 (5 bases). The CDR3 loop spans 17 amino acids. The V end was cut by 6 bases, the J end by 2 bases, with 20 bases between. CDR1 and CDR2 from the germline V gene are LNHDA and SQIVND (reference sequence). Written as DNA, the CDR3 is TGTGCCAGTAGCCTCTTACAGGACACCCTGGGCAATCAGCCCCAGCATTTT. Its translation is CASSLLQDTLGNQPQHF.

The chain couples TRBV13 to TRBJ2-7, with D maybe TRBD1 (7 bases). The CDR3 is 14 amino acids. Deletions cut 5 bases from V and 0 bases from J, with 11 bases between. The germline V gene encodes CDR1 PRHDT and CDR2 FYEKMQ (reference sequence). The CDR3 loop reads CASSAGQPSYEQYF. The CDR3, as DNA: TGTGCCAGCAGCGCGGGACAGCCCTCCTACGAGCAGTACTTC.

This clone was seen only a few times. The V call is TRBV29-1, the J call TRBJ1-1; 8 positions match TRBD1. The length of the CDR3 is 12 residues. Trimming cost V 2 bases and J 4 bases; bases outside gene matches: 0. Germline-derived CDR1 and CDR2 are SQVTM and ANQGSEA. CDR3: CSVETGGTEAFF. CDR3 coding DNA: TGCAGCGTTGAAACAGGGGGCACTGAAGCTTTCTTT.

This clone was counted only a few times. The rearrangement uses TRBV5-1 and TRBJ1-4; D is ambiguous. The CDR3 totals 15 residues. Between the trimmed V and J ends, which lost 5 bases and 5 bases, there was a span of 16 bases. Germline V gives CDR1 SGHRS, CDR2 YFSETQ. Here the CDR3 reads CASSSGSGRNEKLFF. Here the CDR3 DNA reads TGCGCCAGCAGTTCCGGGAGTGGGCGAAATGAAAAACTGTTTTTT.

The sample holds one count of this clone. V usage is TRBV4-3 and J usage is TRBJ2-2; D uncertain. V dropped 3 bases and J dropped 4 bases, with 6 bases sitting between them. The CDR3 length is 13 residues. Germline V gene lookup returns CDR1 LGHNA and CDR2 YSLEER. For the CDR3, the DNA is TGCGCCAGCAGCCATGGCGGCACCGGGGAGCTGTTTTTT. Amino acids: CASSHGGTGELFF.

This chain links TRBV7-9 with TRBJ2-1; TRBD2 matches 10 bases. The CDR3 covers 19 residues. J lost 2 bases, V lost 3 bases, and 13 bases had no gene match. Germline values: CDR1 SEHNR, CDR2 FQNEAQ (reference sequence). CDR3: CASSFSLTSGNPTYNEQFF. The CDR3, as DNA: TGTGCCAGCAGCTTCAGCCTCACTAGCGGGAACCCAACCTACAATGAGCAGTTCTTC.

The chain combines TRBV29-1 with TRBJ1-1; D is unresolved. Per germline, CDR1 SQVTM and CDR2 ANQGSEA. V dropped 3 bases and J dropped 3 bases, with 8 bases sitting between them. The CDR3 is 12 residues long. This chain's CDR3 is CSVDRRDTEAFF. The CDR3 nucleotides are TGCAGCGTTGACAGGAGGGACACTGAAGCTTTCTTT.

The rearrangement joins TRBV7-3 to TRBJ2-4, with TRBD2 matching 7 bases. CDR3 length equals 15 residues. CDR1 SGHTA and CDR2 FQGTGA come from the germline V gene. Trimming cost V 2 bases and J 7 bases; bases outside gene matches: 8. The CDR3 nucleotides are TGTGCCAGCAGCTTAGATTCGGGAGGTGGGAACATTCAGTACTTC. Its translation is CASSLDSGGGNIQYF.

The chain carries TRBV5-6 and TRBJ2-5; 13 positions agree with TRBD2. The J call may be wrong; the DNA end is better matched by TRBJ2-7. Germline CDR1 and CDR2: SGHDT and YYEEEE. The CDR3 is 15 amino acids. The CDR3 DNA reads TGTGCCAGCAGCTACGGACTAGCGGGAGACTACGAGCAGTACTTC. This encodes CASSYGLAGDYEQYF.

V and J are TRBV9 and TRBJ2-1; D may be TRBD2 (5 bases). The germline CDR1 and CDR2 sequences are SGDLS and YYNGEE. The CDR3 length is 13 residues. The V end lost 3 bases, the J end lost 12 bases, and 16 bases lay between the germline ends. In DNA, the CDR3 is TGTGCCAGCAGCGCGAGGGAGAGAGTCCGGCAGTTCTTC. The encoded protein is CASSARERVRQFF.

The DNA for the CDR3 is TGTGCCAGCAGCTTAGGGGGGCCTGGGGCCAACGTCCTGACTTTC. Its translation is CASSLGGPGANVLTF. The rearrangement uses TRBV7-2 and TRBJ2-6, with D perhaps TRBD1 (6 bases). The germline gives CDR1 SGHTA, CDR2 FQGNSA. The CDR3 consists of 15 residues. Trimming removed 1 base at V and 2 bases at J, with 6 bases between.

The count of this clone is one. The chain has TRBV15 and TRBJ2-7, with a possible D match to TRBD2 (5 bases). Trimming removed 4 bases from V and 1 base from J, with 14 bases in between. Germline CDR1 reads LNHNV; CDR2 reads YYDKDF (reference sequence). This CDR3 is built from 15 residues. The CDR3 nucleotides are TGTGCCACCAGCAAGGAACGGGGTGATTCCTACGAGCAGTACTTC. It is translated as CATSKERGDSYEQYF. The full variable domain, rest sourced from reference TRBV15 and TRBJ2-7, is DAMVIQNPRYQVTQFGKPVTLSCSQTLNHNVMYWYQQKSSQAPKLLFHYYDKDFNNEADTPDNFQSRRPNTSFCFLDIRSPGLGDTAMYLCATSKERGDSYEQYFGPGTRLTVT.

The J gene is TRBJ1-6, the V gene TRBV4-2; D is unclear. CDR1 LGHNA and CDR2 YNFKEQ come from the germline V gene. The CDR3 sequence is 16 residues long. With 0 bases removed from V and 8 bases from J, the gap between germline ends came to 14 bases. CDR3 sequence reads: CASSQEKGVGDSPLHF. In nucleotides, the CDR3 is TGTGCCAGCAGCCAAGAAAAAGGAGTCGGGGATTCACCCCTCCACTTT.